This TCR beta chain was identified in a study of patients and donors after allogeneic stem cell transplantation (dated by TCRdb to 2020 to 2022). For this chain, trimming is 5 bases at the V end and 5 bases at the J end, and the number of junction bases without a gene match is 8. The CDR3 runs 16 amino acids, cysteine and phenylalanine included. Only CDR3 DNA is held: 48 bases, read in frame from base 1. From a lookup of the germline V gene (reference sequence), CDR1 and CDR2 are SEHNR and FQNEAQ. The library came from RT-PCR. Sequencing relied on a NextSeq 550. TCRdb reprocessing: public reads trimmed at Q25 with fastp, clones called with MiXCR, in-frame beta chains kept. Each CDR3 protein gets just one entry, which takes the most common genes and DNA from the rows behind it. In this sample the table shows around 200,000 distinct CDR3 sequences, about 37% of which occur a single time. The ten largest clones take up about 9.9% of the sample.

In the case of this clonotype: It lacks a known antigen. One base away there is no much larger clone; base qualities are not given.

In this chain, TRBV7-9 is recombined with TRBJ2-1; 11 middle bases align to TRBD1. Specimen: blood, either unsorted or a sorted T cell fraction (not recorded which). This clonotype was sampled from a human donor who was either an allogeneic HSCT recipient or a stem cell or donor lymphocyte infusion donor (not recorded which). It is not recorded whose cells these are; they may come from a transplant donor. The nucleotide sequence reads TGTGCCAGCAGCCCCGGACAGGGGGCGCGCCACAATGAGCAGTTCTTC. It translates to CASSPGQGARHNEQFF.